This passage covers 11 T cell receptor beta chains from one sample sequenced in a study of T-cell memory formation after mild COVID-19. TCRdb called the 5' RACE reads again in MiXCR, with one record for every CDR3 protein. The data hold hundreds of thousands of distinct CDR3 sequences, with roughly 20% observed a single time. Sequencing used PBMCs or a T cell subset sorted from them (not recorded which). These receptors originate from an adult woman who had mild COVID-19 (a few samples of this study predate the infection). Cell type and time point are not known.

This clonotype has just a few counts. V usage is TRBV7-9 and J usage is TRBJ2-5, with D maybe TRBD1 (7 bases). In germline, CDR1 is SEHNR, CDR2 FQNEAQ (reference sequence). This CDR3 is built from 15 residues. Trimming removed 5 bases from V and 5 bases from J, with 18 bases in between. The CDR3 is CASSPNGAGGETQYF. Written as DNA, the CDR3 is TGTGCCAGCAGCCCAAACGGTGCAGGGGGGGAGACCCAGTACTTC.

This chain uses TRBV5-6 with TRBJ1-5, with TRBD1 matching 7 bases. Looked up from germline, CDR1 is SGHDT and CDR2 is YYEEEE. Unmatched junction bases numbered 4, after V lost 2 bases and J lost 5 bases. The CDR3 is made up of 14 amino acids. CDR3 nucleotide sequence: TGTGCCAGCAGCTTTCAGGGGGGCCATCAGCCCCAGCATTTT. This sequence encodes CASSFQGGHQPQHF.

V is TRBV5-1 and J is TRBJ1-4; no clear D gene. Germline V lookup: CDR1 SGHRS, CDR2 YFSETQ. The germline V and J ends were trimmed by 2 bases and 2 bases, with 22 bases remaining between them. This CDR3 region has 19 residues. The CDR3 nucleotides read TGCGCCAGCAGCTTCACCCCGGTGGGTGCCTTGGTGACTAATGAAAAACTGTTTTTT. It translates to CASSFTPVGALVTNEKLFF.

The genes are TRBV4-3 and TRBJ2-7; no clear D. Germline V gene lookup returns CDR1 LGHNA and CDR2 YSLEER. CDR3 length: 14 amino acids. The ends were cut back, 1 base at V and 2 bases at J, with 9 bases in the middle. The CDR3 coding sequence is TGCGCCAGCAGCCAAGTCGGAGAAGCCTACGAGCAGTACTTC. This sequence encodes CASSQVGEAYEQYF.

The rearrangement links TRBV6-5 to TRBJ2-5, with 12 bases that match TRBD2. Germline values: CDR1 MNHEY, CDR2 SVGAGI. The CDR3 consists of 16 residues. V shed 6 bases, J shed 5 bases, and the junction held 10 bases outside the gene matches. This CDR3 reads CASSPQLAGGLETQYF. The CDR3 DNA is TGTGCCAGCAGCCCCCAACTAGCGGGGGGTCTGGAGACCCAGTACTTC.

This clonotype has at least ten counts. The CDR3: CASSLGGWNEQFF. CDR3 DNA: TGTGCCAGCAGCTTGGGGGGCTGGAATGAGCAGTTCTTC. V gene TRBV7-9 combines with J gene TRBJ2-1; D may be TRBD1 or TRBD2 (6 bases each). Germline V CDR1 and CDR2: SEHNR, FQNEAQ (reference sequence). The V gene lost 3 bases and the J gene lost 7 bases, with 10 bases spanning the gap. The CDR3 extends over 13 amino acids.

The sample holds a few counts of this clonotype. The chain combines TRBV20-1 with TRBJ2-7; D call uncertain. Between the trimmed V and J ends, which lost 1 base and 5 bases, there was a span of 9 bases. The CDR3 is 12 residues long. Germline V lookup: CDR1 DFQATT, CDR2 SNEGSKA (reference sequence). As DNA, the CDR3 is TGCAGTGCTAGAGGGCGTAACGACGAGCAGTACTTC. Residues: CSARGRNDEQYF.

The CDR3 is CASSLQRGTGETQYF. In nucleotides, the CDR3 is TGCGCCAGCAGCCTACAGCGGGGGACGGGAGAGACCCAGTACTTC. J is TRBJ2-5 and V is TRBV4-1, with 8 bases fitting TRBD2. The CDR3 runs 15 residues. Germline V gene data show CDR1 as MGHRA and CDR2 as YSYEKL. The junction had 8 bases not matched to a gene; V was cut back by 4 bases and J by 4 bases.

CDR3 sequence: CASSLFTRETQYF. In DNA form, the CDR3 reads TGCGCCAGCAGCTTGTTTACCAGGGAGACCCAGTACTTC. The V gene is TRBV5-1, the J gene TRBJ2-5; D is unresolved. The CDR3 is 13 residues long. V was cut by 1 base and J by 5 bases, with 9 bases left in between. Germline V gene data show CDR1 as SGHRS and CDR2 as YFSETQ.

This clonotype was counted between two and nine times. The rearrangement joins TRBV12-3 or TRBV12-4 to TRBJ2-3; TRBD2 matches at 11 bases. The CDR3 spans 15 residues. J lost 4 bases, V lost 6 bases, and 6 bases had no gene match. Written as DNA, the CDR3 is TGTGCCAGCAGCACTAGCGGGAGTGCCGCAGATACGCAGTATTTT. This codes for CASSTSGSAADTQYF.

This clonotype was seen only a few times. This CDR3 reads CSANDRSGGYNEQFF. CDR3 DNA sequence: TGCAGTGCTAACGACAGGTCGGGAGGGTACAATGAGCAGTTCTTC. J is TRBJ2-1 and V is TRBV20-1; 8 positions agree with TRBD2. The V gene end was trimmed by 4 bases and the J gene end by 4 bases; junction bases not matched to a gene: 9. The CDR3 loop spans 15 amino acids. Germline assignment: CDR1 DFQATT and CDR2 SNEGSKA (reference sequence).